The clone carrying this T cell receptor (beta chain) was picked up a small number of times. Its cognate antigen is unknown. This sample also contains other DNA sequences that code for the same CDR3. This record belongs to a study of shared clonotypes between healthy human individuals. Findings of the study overall: Naive CD4 clonotype sharing across a few donors was around 5%.

CD45RO+ cells went into CD8 memory alongside CCR7-negative CD45RA+ TemRA cells. For each subset, genomic DNA was distributed in equal portions over several immunoSEQ plates. Repertoires were generated with immunoSEQ multiplex PCR, while TCRdb's copy carries only in-frame clones and drops some. The sample holds about 120,000 clones; around two thirds are singletons and the top ten take about 22%. V shed 0 bases and J shed 8 bases, with 13 bases lying between them. CDR3 length: 14 amino acids. Germline V gene sequence: CDR1 WSHSY, CDR2 SAAADI. The material sequenced was memory CD8+ T cells sorted from blood. Subset meaning: CD45RO+ cells pooled with CCR7-negative TemRA cells. The source is a woman in her twenties or thirties in good health. This chain joins TRBV10-2 and TRBJ1-2; perhaps TRBD1 as D (6 bases). Here the CDR3 reads CASSESWGLGGYTF. CDR3 nucleotides: TGCGCCAGCAGTGAGTCGTGGGGGCTGGGAGGCTACACCTTC.